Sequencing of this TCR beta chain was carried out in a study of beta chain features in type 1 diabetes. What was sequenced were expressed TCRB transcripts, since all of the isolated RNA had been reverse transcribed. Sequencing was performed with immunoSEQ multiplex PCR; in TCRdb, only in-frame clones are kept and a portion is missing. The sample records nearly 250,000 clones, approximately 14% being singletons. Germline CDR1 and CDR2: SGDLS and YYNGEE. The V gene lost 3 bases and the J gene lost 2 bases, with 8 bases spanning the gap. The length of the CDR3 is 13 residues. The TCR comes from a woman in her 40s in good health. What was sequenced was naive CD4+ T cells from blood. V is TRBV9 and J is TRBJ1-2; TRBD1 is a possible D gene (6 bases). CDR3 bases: TGTGCCAGCAGCGACCAGGGGAACTATGGCTACACCTTC. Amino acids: CASSDQGNYGYTF. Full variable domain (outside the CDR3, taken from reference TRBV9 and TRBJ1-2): DSGVTQTPKHLITATGQRVTLRCSPRSGDLSVYWYQQSLDQGLQFLIQYYNGEERAKGNILERFSAQQFPDLHSELNLSSLELGDSALYFCASSDQGNYGYTFGSGTRLTVV.